These 7 T cell receptor beta chains were sequenced from one sample in a study of T-cell reconstitution after alpha-beta-depleted transplantation in children (TCRdb year 2016). Library creation used PCR. Sequencing was performed on an Illumina HiSeq 2500. To normalize quantification of the TCRbeta repertoire, the TCR libraries were built with molecular barcoding that relied on unique molecular identifiers. TCRdb reanalyzed the raw reads on its own, using fastp at Q25 for trimming and MiXCR for clone calling, and kept in-frame beta chains. Rows with one shared CDR3 protein collapse into an entry with the most common genes and DNA. In this sample the table shows a few hundred thousand distinct CDR3 sequences, more than 7.5% of which occur a single time. The ten largest clones take up around 5% of the sample. Source: PBMCs from the stem cell graft donor, taken from the stem cell graft. These receptors originate from a human donor who donated a stem cell graft to a child with SCID.

This clonotype appeared a few times. The V and J genes are TRBV28 and TRBJ2-7; D not resolved. Germline V CDR1 and CDR2: MDHEN, SYDVKM. V lost 1 base, J lost 0 bases, and 10 bases lay in between. The CDR3 is made up of 15 amino acids. The chain's CDR3 is CASSLYSWSSYEQYF. The CDR3 DNA sequence: TGTGCCAGCAGTTTATACAGCTGGAGCTCCTACGAGCAGTACTTC. Looking up the rest from reference TRBV28 and TRBJ2-7 gives the full variable domain: DVKVTQSSRYLVKRTGEKVFLECVQDMDHENMFWYRQDPGLGLRLIYFSYDVKMKEKGDIPEGYSVSREKKERFSLILESASTNQTSMYLCASSLYSWSSYEQYFGPGTRLTVT.

This clonotype occurred many times. V gene TRBV5-1 combines with J gene TRBJ2-3; D is perhaps TRBD2 (6 bases). Trimming removed 4 bases at V and 3 bases at J, with 21 bases between. Germline V gene data show CDR1 as SGHRS and CDR2 as YFSETQ. The CDR3 is made up of 17 amino acids. Here the CDR3 reads CASSPGYRDFGTDTQYF. CDR3 bases: TGCGCCAGCAGCCCGGGATACCGGGACTTCGGGACAGATACGCAGTATTTT.

This clonotype was observed many times. This rearrangement joins TRBV5-6 to TRBJ2-1; tentatively, D is TRBD1 or TRBD2 (5 bases each). Trimming took off 0 bases at V and 6 bases at J, with 13 bases between the two ends. This CDR3 comprises 15 residues. Per germline, CDR1 SGHDT and CDR2 YYEEEE. Here the CDR3 reads CASSLEGPNFNEQFF. The CDR3 DNA sequence: TGTGCCAGCAGCTTGGAGGGACCCAATTTCAATGAGCAGTTCTTC.

At least ten counts were recorded for this clonotype. The V call is TRBV12-3 or TRBV12-4, the J call TRBJ2-3, with a possible D match to TRBD2 (6 bases). This CDR3 comprises 12 residues. V was clipped by 8 bases and J by 7 bases, with 13 bases between them. CDR3 loop: CASGSGTHTQYF. CDR3 bases: TGTGCCAGCGGATCCGGGACTCATACGCAGTATTTT.

This clonotype was found many times. The V gene is TRBV12-3 or TRBV12-4, the J gene TRBJ1-1; 8 nucleotides align to TRBD1. The CDR3 is 16 amino acids. J gave up 5 bases and V 6 bases, and 14 bases lay outside the gene matches. CDR3 coding DNA: TGTGCCAGCAGCACAGGGGGGAGGTTTTCAAGGACTGAAGCTTTCTTT. Its translation: CASSTGGRFSRTEAFF.

This clonotype was seen ten or more times. The CDR3 here is CASSLERGGLLEQFF. CDR3 nucleotide sequence: TGTGCCAGCAGTTTAGAACGGGGGGGCCTCTTGGAGCAGTTCTTC. This chain links TRBV12-3 or TRBV12-4 with TRBJ2-1; 8 positions match TRBD2. The CDR3 consists of 15 residues. After removal of 1 base from V and 10 bases from J, the junction contained 9 bases not matched to a gene.

This clonotype has ten or more counts. The gene calls are TRBV12-3 or TRBV12-4 and TRBJ1-3, with TRBD1 as a possible D gene (6 bases). The CDR3 runs to 17 residues. The V and J ends lost 2 bases and 0 bases respectively, with 14 bases between them. The CDR3 here is CASSLSGAQASGNTIYF. CDR3 DNA sequence: TGTGCCAGCAGTTTATCGGGGGCCCAAGCCTCTGGAAACACCATATATTTT.